This T cell receptor beta chain is from a study of T cell repertoires in cytomegalovirus infection. Study background: An indication of both CMV infection and matching HLA type came from public TCR beta signatures. General study findings and limits: People with CMV and the relevant HLA were identified by cumulative public TCR beta family frequency. It was HLA-C-restricted CMV-specific TCR beta clonotypes that dominated the response ex vivo.

Each CDR3 protein gets one entry after TCRdb re-called the reads with MiXCR. The data contain approximately 700,000 distinct CDR3 sequences, about 40% of them singletons. This clonotype occurred a few times. Antigen: not known. Specimen: PBMCs. This sequence was found in a human donor in good health (CMV status not recorded). Some clones in this sample may be carry-over from other donors' samples.

As DNA, the CDR3 is TGCAGCGTTTCGGTTGAACGCGCCAATGAGCAGTTCTTC. Its translation is CSVSVERANEQFF. The V call is TRBV29-1, the J call TRBJ2-1; D not resolved. Germline V gene sequence: CDR1 SQVTM, CDR2 ANQGSEA. V gave up 5 bases and J gave up 6 bases, with 14 bases separating them. The CDR3 spans 13 residues.